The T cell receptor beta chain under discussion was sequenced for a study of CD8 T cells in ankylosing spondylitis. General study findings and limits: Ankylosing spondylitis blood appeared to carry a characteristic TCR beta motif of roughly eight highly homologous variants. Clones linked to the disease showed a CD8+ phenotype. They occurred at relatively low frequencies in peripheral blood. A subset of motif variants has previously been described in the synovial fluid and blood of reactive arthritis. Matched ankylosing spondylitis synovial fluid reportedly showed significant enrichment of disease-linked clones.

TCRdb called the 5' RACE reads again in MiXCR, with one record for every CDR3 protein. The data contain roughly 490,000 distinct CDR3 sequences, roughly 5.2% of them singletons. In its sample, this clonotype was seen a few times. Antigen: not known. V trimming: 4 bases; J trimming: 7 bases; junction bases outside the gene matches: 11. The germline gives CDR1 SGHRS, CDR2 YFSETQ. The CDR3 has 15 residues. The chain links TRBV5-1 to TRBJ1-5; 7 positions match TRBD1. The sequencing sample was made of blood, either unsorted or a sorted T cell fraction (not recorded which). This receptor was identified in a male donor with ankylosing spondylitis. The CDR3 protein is CASSQDRREGQPQHF. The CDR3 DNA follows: TGCGCCAGCAGCCAGGACAGGCGGGAGGGACAGCCCCAGCATTTT.